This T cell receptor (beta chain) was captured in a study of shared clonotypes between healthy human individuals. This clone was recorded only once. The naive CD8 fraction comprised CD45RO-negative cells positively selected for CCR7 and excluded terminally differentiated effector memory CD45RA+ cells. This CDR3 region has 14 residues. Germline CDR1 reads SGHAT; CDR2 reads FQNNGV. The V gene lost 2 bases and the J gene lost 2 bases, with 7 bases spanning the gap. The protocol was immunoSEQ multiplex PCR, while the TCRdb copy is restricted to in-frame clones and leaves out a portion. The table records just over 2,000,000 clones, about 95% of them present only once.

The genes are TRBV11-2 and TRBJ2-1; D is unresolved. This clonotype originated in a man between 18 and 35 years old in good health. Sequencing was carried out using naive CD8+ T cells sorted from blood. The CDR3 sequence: CASSLPGTYNEQFF. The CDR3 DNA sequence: TGTGCCAGCAGCTTACCGGGTACCTACAATGAGCAGTTCTTC.